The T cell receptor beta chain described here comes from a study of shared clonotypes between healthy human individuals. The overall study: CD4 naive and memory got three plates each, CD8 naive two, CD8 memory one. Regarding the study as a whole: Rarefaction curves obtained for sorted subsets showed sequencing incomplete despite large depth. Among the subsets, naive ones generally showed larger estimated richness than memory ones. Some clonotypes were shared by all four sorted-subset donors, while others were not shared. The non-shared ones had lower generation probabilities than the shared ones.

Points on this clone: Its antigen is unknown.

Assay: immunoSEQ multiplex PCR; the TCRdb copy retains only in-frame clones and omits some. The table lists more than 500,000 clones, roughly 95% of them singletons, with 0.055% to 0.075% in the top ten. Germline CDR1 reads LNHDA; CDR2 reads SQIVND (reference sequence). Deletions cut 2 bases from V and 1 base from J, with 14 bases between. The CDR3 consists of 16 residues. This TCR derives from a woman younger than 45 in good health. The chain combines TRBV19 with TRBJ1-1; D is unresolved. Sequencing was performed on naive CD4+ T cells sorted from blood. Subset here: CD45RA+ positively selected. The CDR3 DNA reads TGTGCCAGTAGTATAACCCGGGCTCACTCGAACACTGAAGCTTTCTTT. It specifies CASSITRAHSNTEAFF.